These T cell receptor beta chains were read from a single sample in a study of regulatory T cells in long-lasting Graves disease. MiXCR, run by TCRdb on the multiplex PCR reads, gives a single entry per CDR3 protein. The sample records some 280,000 distinct CDR3 sequences, 22% being singletons. Sample: peripheral blood mononuclear cells (PBMCs), taken when the disease was refractory, from a patient treated with antithyroid drugs. These receptors were collected from a female donor with Graves disease. CDR3s include the opening cysteine and the closing phenylalanine or tryptophan. The D gene is left open where the match is weak. Size tells how often a clone was seen (once, few, many) or the class of an expanded clone, and some rows leave it out.

v_call: TRBV20-1; j_call: TRBJ2-7; clone_size: many; d_call: TRBD1; cdr3_aa: CSATRQGLSEQYF; cdr3_nt: TGCAGTGCGACCAGACAGGGGCTAAGCGAGCAGTACTTC
v_call: TRBV28; j_call: TRBJ1-3; clone_size: NA; d_call: NA; cdr3_aa: CASKYRDHSGNTIYF; cdr3_nt: TGTGCCAGCAAATACAGAGACCACTCTGGAAACACCATATATTTT
v_call: TRBV7-2; j_call: TRBJ2-2; clone_size: NA; d_call: NA; cdr3_aa: CASSSVWGDGELLF; cdr3_nt: TGTGCCAGCAGCTCGGTGTGGGGCGACGGGGAGCTGCTTTTT
v_call: TRBV30; j_call: TRBJ2-7; clone_size: few; d_call: NA; cdr3_aa: CAYQGTPYEQYF; cdr3_nt: TGTGCCTACCAGGGGACCCCCTACGAGCAGTACTTC
v_call: TRBV11-2; j_call: TRBJ2-4; clone_size: many; d_call: NA; cdr3_aa: CASSLGLAENIQYF; cdr3_nt: TGTGCCAGCAGCTTAGGGTTGGCGGAAAACATTCAGTACTTC
v_call: TRBV20-1; j_call: TRBJ2-5; clone_size: NA; d_call: NA; cdr3_aa: CSARPQGRGETQYF; cdr3_nt: TGCAGTGCTAGGCCTCAGGGAAGGGGAGAGACCCAGTACTTC
v_call: TRBV19; j_call: TRBJ2-2; clone_size: NA; d_call: TRBD1; cdr3_aa: CASSADRARGTGELFF; cdr3_nt: TGTGCCAGTAGTGCGGACAGGGCTCGTGGGACCGGGGAGCTGTTTTTT
v_call: TRBV30; j_call: TRBJ2-2; clone_size: NA; d_call: TRBD1; cdr3_aa: CAWTPSRDRSTGELFF; cdr3_nt: TGTGCCTGGACCCCCAGCCGGGACAGGTCGACCGGGGAGCTGTTTTTT
v_call: TRBV28; j_call: TRBJ2-7; clone_size: many; d_call: TRBD2; cdr3_aa: CASRPSSGTKQYF; cdr3_nt: TGTGCCAGCAGGCCGTCTAGCGGGACAAAGCAGTACTTC
v_call: TRBV28; j_call: TRBJ2-6; clone_size: NA; d_call: TRBD2; cdr3_aa: CASSSGGVPDRSGANVLTF; cdr3_nt: TGTGCCAGCAGTTCGGGAGGGGTTCCGGATCGCTCTGGGGCCAACGTCCTGACTTTC
v_call: TRBV19; j_call: TRBJ1-5; clone_size: few; d_call: NA; cdr3_aa: CASSIEANLNQPQHF; cdr3_nt: TGTGCCAGTAGTATTGAAGCAAACCTCAATCAGCCCCAGCATTTT
v_call: TRBV7-3; j_call: TRBJ1-1; clone_size: NA; d_call: NA; cdr3_aa: CASSLRRGRDTEAFF; cdr3_nt: TGTGCCAGCAGCCTCCGGAGGGGGAGGGACACTGAAGCTTTCTTT
v_call: TRBV28; j_call: TRBJ2-4; clone_size: many; d_call: NA; cdr3_aa: CASNSKDIQYF; cdr3_nt: TGTGCCAGCAATTCCAAAGACATTCAGTACTTC
v_call: TRBV12-3/TRBV12-4; j_call: TRBJ2-5; clone_size: many; d_call: NA; cdr3_aa: CASSLNFGETQYF; cdr3_nt: TGTGCCAGCAGTTTAAATTTCGGAGAGACCCAGTACTTC
v_call: TRBV29-1; j_call: TRBJ2-1; clone_size: few; d_call: NA; cdr3_aa: CSVVKLARNNEQFF; cdr3_nt: TGCAGCGTTGTCAAACTAGCCCGAAACAATGAGCAGTTCTTC
v_call: TRBV27; j_call: TRBJ2-7; clone_size: NA; d_call: NA; cdr3_aa: CASSLMSSAYEQYF; cdr3_nt: TGTGCCAGCAGTTTAATGTCTAGCGCGTACGAGCAGTACTTC
v_call: TRBV29-1; j_call: TRBJ1-1; clone_size: NA; d_call: NA; cdr3_aa: CSVEDLRIEAFF; cdr3_nt: TGCAGCGTTGAAGATCTCCGAATAGAAGCTTTCTTT
v_call: TRBV12-3/TRBV12-4; j_call: TRBJ1-1; clone_size: many; d_call: TRBD1; cdr3_aa: CASSPLEGANTEAFF; cdr3_nt: TGTGCCAGCAGCCCTCTTGAGGGGGCGAACACTGAAGCTTTCTTT
v_call: TRBV6-1; j_call: TRBJ2-4; clone_size: many; d_call: TRBD1; cdr3_aa: CASRRTGPFGAKNIQYF; cdr3_nt: TGTGCCAGCAGGCGGACAGGGCCCTTCGGGGCCAAAAACATTCAGTACTTC
v_call: TRBV5-6; j_call: TRBJ2-7; clone_size: few; d_call: NA; cdr3_aa: CASSGGLPTYEQYF; cdr3_nt: TGTGCCAGCAGCGGAGGACTACCTACCTACGAGCAGTACTTC